This TCR beta chain emerged from a study of T-cell reconstitution after alpha-beta-depleted transplantation in children. V shed 7 bases and J 1 base; nucleotides not matched to a gene: 8. CDR1 and CDR2 (germline): MDHEN, SYDVKM. The CDR3 spans 15 residues. Unique molecular identifiers were incorporated into the prepared TCRbeta library. Via MiXCR, TCRdb re-called the PCR reads, giving one row per CDR3 protein. Among hundreds of thousands of distinct CDR3 sequences listed, 10% to 15% were seen once. This clonotype appeared many times. The sequence derives from a girl aged 2 to 10 with congenital amegakaryocytic thrombocytopenia, due to receive a stem cell transplant. The V and J genes are TRBV28 and TRBJ2-3, with 7 bases identical to TRBD2. Sequencing was performed on PBMCs, taken before TCRalphabeta/CD19-depleted stem cell transplant. CDR3 DNA: TGTGCCAGCACACCGGGACTACTTGGCACAGATACGCAGTATTTT. This encodes CASTPGLLGTDTQYF.